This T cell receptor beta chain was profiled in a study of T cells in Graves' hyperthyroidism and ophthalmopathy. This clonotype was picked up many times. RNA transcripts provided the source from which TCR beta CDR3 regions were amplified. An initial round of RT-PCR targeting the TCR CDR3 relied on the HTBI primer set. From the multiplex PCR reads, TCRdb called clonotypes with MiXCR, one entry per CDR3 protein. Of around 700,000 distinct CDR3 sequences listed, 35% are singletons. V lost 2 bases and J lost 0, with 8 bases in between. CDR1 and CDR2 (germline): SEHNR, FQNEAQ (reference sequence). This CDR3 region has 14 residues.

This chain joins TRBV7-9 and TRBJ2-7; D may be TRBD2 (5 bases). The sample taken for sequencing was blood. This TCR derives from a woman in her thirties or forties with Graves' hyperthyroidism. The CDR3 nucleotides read TGTGCCAGCAGCTTATCCACTAGCTCCTACGAGCAGTACTTC. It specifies CASSLSTSSYEQYF. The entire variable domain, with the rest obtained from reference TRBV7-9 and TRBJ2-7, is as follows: DTGVSQNPRHKITKRGQNVTFRCDPISEHNRLYWYRQTLGQGPEFLTYFQNEAQLEKSRLLSDRFSAERPKGSFSTLEIQRTEQGDSAMYLCASSLSTSSYEQYFGPGTRLTVT.